This TCR beta chain appears in the sequencing data of a study of PD-1 blockade in classical Hodgkin lymphoma. Whole-study findings and limits: There was a significant rise in CD4+ TCR diversity by C4D1, with no such rise for CD8+. Relapsed/refractory patients reportedly had lower baseline diversity than newly diagnosed patients. The origin of the repertoire differences remains undefined, with disease activity or prior therapy as possible causes.

For this clone: The antigen is undetermined.

Germline V gene data show CDR1 as SQVTM and CDR2 as ANQGSEA. J lost 6 bases, V lost 6 bases, and 12 bases had no gene match. The CDR3 is made up of 15 amino acids. This table comes from immunoSEQ multiplex PCR, and its TCRdb copy is limited to in-frame clones, with some not included. This repertoire shows fewer than 40,000 clones, approximately 79% found once; its top ten account for approximately 0.82%. Time point specified: cycle 4 day 1 (C4D1), after 6 weeks of nivolumab. Relapses following autologous stem cell transplantation were seen in all patients, with brentuximab vedotin exposure varying. Purification of CD4+ T cells from thawed PBMCs was performed via magnetic negative selection. Patients' outcomes at their best amounted to complete response, partial response or progressive disease.

This sequence was found in a human donor with classical Hodgkin lymphoma. This specimen consisted of CD4+ T cells from blood, obtained before the fourth cycle of nivolumab. The chain recombines TRBV29-1 with TRBJ1-3; 9 bases match TRBD1. CDR3 amino acids: CSVRWAGQGTNTIYF. The CDR3 DNA reads as TGCAGCGTCCGATGGGCCGGACAGGGGACAAACACCATATATTTT.